This is a list of T cell receptor beta chains from one sample in a study of blood T cell repertoires in COVID-19. The method was immunoSEQ multiplex PCR; TCRdb's version includes in-frame clones alone and lacks a portion of them. The sample includes fewer than 200,000 clones, 84% of them seen just once. Sequencing was done on a sample of peripheral blood. The receptors originated from a human donor in a cohort sampled during active COVID-19. Each CDR3 is given with its conserved first and last residue. A D gene is named only where the DNA matches it firmly. The size entry is marked missing in some rows and otherwise reads once, few, many or a size class.

D: TRBD2
V: TRBV29-1
size: -
J: TRBJ2-7
CDR3: CSVAGGGASTYEQYF
DNA: TGCAGCGTTGCAGGCGGGGGGGCCTCGACCTACGAGCAGTACTTC

D: TRBD1
V: TRBV2
size: -
J: TRBJ2-7
CDR3: CASSESAGGRYEQYF
DNA: TGTGCCAGCAGTGAATCGGCAGGGGGCAGATACGAGCAGTACTTC

D: TRBD2
V: TRBV9
size: -
J: TRBJ2-3
CDR3: CASSVRDYPTDTQYF
DNA: TGTGCCAGCAGCGTCCGGGACTACCCCACAGATACGCAGTATTTT

D: TRBD2
V: TRBV5-6
size: -
J: TRBJ2-7
CDR3: CASSNLGSSGGSSGEQYF
DNA: TGTGCCAGCAGCAACCTGGGCTCCAGCGGGGGGTCCAGCGGCGAGCAGTACTTC

D: -
V: TRBV6-1
size: -
J: TRBJ2-1
CDR3: CASSEVGGPVSYNEQFF
DNA: TGTGCCAGCAGTGAAGTGGGGGGGCCTGTCTCCTACAATGAGCAGTTCTTC

D: TRBD2
V: TRBV24-1
size: -
J: TRBJ2-3
CDR3: CATSDPTSGGGDTQYF
DNA: TGTGCCACCAGTGACCCAACTAGCGGGGGGGGAGATACGCAGTATTTT

D: TRBD2
V: TRBV7-2
size: -
J: TRBJ2-3
CDR3: CASSQRRGGTPDTQYF
DNA: TGTGCCAGCAGCCAGCGGCGGGGGGGAACCCCGGATACGCAGTATTTT

D: -
V: TRBV21-1
size: -
J: TRBJ2-3
CDR3: CASNTRDYLTDTQYF
DNA: TGTGCCAGCAACACTCGGGACTACCTCACAGATACGCAGTATTTT

D: -
V: TRBV29-1
size: -
J: TRBJ1-2
CDR3: CSVSAGNYGYTF
DNA: TGCAGCGTAAGTGCAGGGAACTATGGCTACACCTTC

D: -
V: TRBV19
size: -
J: TRBJ2-3
CDR3: CASSLPVPTDTQYF
DNA: TGTGCCAGTAGTCTACCCGTCCCCACAGATACGCAGTATTTT

D: TRBD2
V: TRBV27
size: -
J: TRBJ2-7
CDR3: CASSLLAGGSLTYEQYF
DNA: TGTGCCAGCAGTTTACTAGCGGGGGGCTCGTTAACCTACGAGCAGTACTTC

D: -
V: TRBV9
size: -
J: TRBJ2-1
CDR3: CASSPTASAEITNEQFF
DNA: TGTGCCAGCAGCCCCACGGCATCTGCGGAAATCACCAATGAGCAGTTCTTC

D: TRBD1
V: TRBV5-1
size: -
J: TRBJ1-6
CDR3: CASSLGTDDAPLHF
DNA: TGCGCCAGCAGCCTAGGGACAGACGATGCACCCCTCCACTTT

D: -
V: TRBV3-1/TRBV3-2
size: -
J: TRBJ2-1
CDR3: CASSQGRSDYNEQFF
DNA: TGTGCCAGCAGCCAAGGGCGGAGTGATTACAATGAGCAGTTCTTC

D: TRBD1
V: TRBV19
size: -
J: TRBJ1-1
CDR3: CASSVGQGWTEAFF
DNA: TGTGCCAGTAGCGTAGGACAGGGGTGGACTGAAGCTTTCTTT

D: TRBD1
V: TRBV19
size: -
J: TRBJ2-5
CDR3: CASSGDSQETQYF
DNA: TGTGCCAGTAGCGGGGACAGTCAAGAGACCCAGTACTTC

D: -
V: TRBV15
size: -
J: TRBJ2-7
CDR3: CATSSTGIYEQYF
DNA: TGTGCCACCAGCTCGACAGGAATCTACGAGCAGTACTTC

D: -
V: TRBV30
size: few
J: TRBJ1-2
CDR3: CAWSPGDYGYTF
DNA: TGTGCCTGGAGTCCAGGGGACTATGGCTACACCTTC

D: -
V: TRBV13
size: -
J: TRBJ2-4
CDR3: CASSLGPSGKNIQYF
DNA: TGTGCCAGCAGCTTAGGTCCCAGCGGCAAAAACATTCAGTACTTC

D: TRBD1
V: TRBV18
size: -
J: TRBJ2-7
CDR3: CASSPTGGTSTVQYF
DNA: TGTGCCAGCTCACCGACAGGGGGAACATCTACGGTGCAGTACTTC

D: -
V: TRBV2
size: -
J: TRBJ1-1
CDR3: CASKMAQTGEAFF
DNA: TGTGCCAGCAAGATGGCCCAGACAGGTGAAGCTTTCTTT

D: -
V: TRBV4-1
size: -
J: TRBJ1-1
CDR3: CASSQEWHMNTEAFF
DNA: TGCGCCAGCAGCCAAGAATGGCACATGAACACTGAAGCTTTCTTT

D: -
V: TRBV5-6
size: -
J: TRBJ1-1
CDR3: CASSQLYVSAEAFF
DNA: TGTGCCAGCAGCCAACTATACGTTTCTGCTGAAGCTTTCTTT

D: -
V: TRBV7-2
size: -
J: TRBJ1-5
CDR3: CASTLRGTSLDFSPQHF
DNA: TGTGCCAGCACCCTCCGTGGGACATCTCTCGATTTCAGCCCCCAGCATTTT

D: TRBD1
V: TRBV28
size: -
J: TRBJ1-2
CDR3: CASTSGGDYGYTF
DNA: TGTGCCAGCACCTCAGGGGGAGACTATGGCTACACCTTC

D: TRBD1
V: TRBV7-3
size: -
J: TRBJ1-1
CDR3: CASSLTPGQEAFF
DNA: TGTGCCAGCAGCTTAACCCCCGGACAGGAGGCTTTCTTT

D: -
V: TRBV30
size: -
J: TRBJ2-7
CDR3: CAWSDRDTVSASGLAYF
DNA: TGTGCCTGGAGTGACCGGGACACTGTATCGGCGTCGGGCCTTGCGTACTTC

D: TRBD2
V: TRBV5-1
size: once
J: TRBJ2-3
CDR3: CASSWGSGGVADTQYF
DNA: TGCGCCAGCTCTTGGGGTAGCGGGGGGGTTGCAGATACGCAGTATTTT

D: -
V: TRBV4-2
size: -
J: TRBJ1-2
CDR3: CASSQDVAGNYGYTF
DNA: TGTGCCAGCAGCCAAGACGTCGCAGGGAACTATGGCTACACCTTC

D: -
V: TRBV6-6
size: -
J: TRBJ1-1
CDR3: CASSPLTLTPGGKTEAFF
DNA: TGTGCCAGCAGTCCCCTTACACTGACACCCGGAGGGAAAACTGAAGCTTTCTTT

D: -
V: TRBV3-1/TRBV3-2
size: -
J: TRBJ2-5
CDR3: CASSHSQETQYF
DNA: TGTGCCAGCAGCCACTCTCAAGAGACCCAGTACTTC

D: -
V: TRBV6-6
size: few
J: TRBJ1-1
CDR3: CASKEQFPEAFF
DNA: TGTGCCAGCAAGGAGCAATTCCCTGAAGCTTTCTTT

D: -
V: TRBV30
size: -
J: TRBJ1-1
CDR3: CAWSVRRLNTEAFF
DNA: TGTGCCTGGAGTGTACGGCGGTTGAACACTGAAGCTTTCTTT

D: -
V: TRBV6-1
size: few
J: TRBJ2-3
CDR3: CASGDTVGNTQYF
DNA: TGTGCCAGCGGTGACACTGTCGGGAATACGCAGTATTTT

D: -
V: TRBV6-5
size: -
J: TRBJ2-7
CDR3: CASSKPGLSEQYF
DNA: TGTGCCAGCAGTAAACCAGGTTTGAGCGAGCAGTACTTC

D: -
V: TRBV7-8
size: few
J: TRBJ2-1
CDR3: CASSSRTGDNEQFF
DNA: TGTGCCAGCAGCTCTCGGACTGGCGACAATGAGCAGTTCTTC

D: TRBD2
V: TRBV6-5
size: -
J: TRBJ2-3
CDR3: CASATSGGSTDTQYF
DNA: TGTGCCAGCGCGACTAGCGGGGGATCCACAGATACGCAGTATTTT

D: -
V: TRBV27
size: -
J: TRBJ1-4
CDR3: CASGKRTGNTLDINEKLFF
DNA: TGTGCCAGCGGAAAAAGGACGGGGAATACTCTCGACATTAATGAAAAACTGTTTTTT

D: TRBD2
V: TRBV19
size: once
J: TRBJ2-1
CDR3: CASRREGGVYNEQFF
DNA: TGTGCCAGTAGGCGGGAGGGCGGGGTTTACAATGAGCAGTTCTTC

D: -
V: TRBV11-3
size: -
J: TRBJ2-2
CDR3: CASSLEAGTSNTGELFF
DNA: TGTGCCAGCAGCTTAGAAGCCGGGACTTCGAACACCGGGGAGCTGTTTTTT

D: -
V: TRBV20-1
size: -
J: TRBJ2-7
CDR3: CSPDQQAF
DNA: TGCAGTCCCGATCAACAGGCCTTC

D: -
V: TRBV11-2
size: -
J: TRBJ1-1
CDR3: CASSSGILDTEAFF
DNA: TGTGCCAGCAGCTCCGGGATTTTGGACACTGAAGCTTTCTTT

D: TRBD1
V: TRBV6-2/TRBV6-3
size: few
J: TRBJ1-5
CDR3: CASSLDRDRGLGNQPQHF
DNA: TGTGCCAGCAGCCTAGACCGGGACAGGGGGCTCGGCAATCAGCCCCAGCATTTT

D: -
V: TRBV15
size: -
J: TRBJ1-1
CDR3: CATSRRQANEAFF
DNA: TGTGCCACCAGCAGACGACAGGCAAATGAAGCTTTCTTT

D: TRBD1
V: TRBV6-2/TRBV6-3
size: -
J: TRBJ1-5
CDR3: CASSYKGQGANQPQHF
DNA: TGTGCCAGCAGTTACAAGGGACAGGGGGCCAATCAGCCCCAGCATTTT

D: -
V: TRBV12-3/TRBV12-4
size: -
J: TRBJ2-1
CDR3: CASSLVENEQFF
DNA: TGTGCCAGCAGTTTAGTAGAGAATGAGCAGTTCTTC

D: -
V: TRBV19
size: once
J: TRBJ1-5
CDR3: CASTPGEAGVNQPQHF
DNA: TGTGCCAGTACCCCCGGGGAGGCCGGGGTCAATCAGCCCCAGCATTTT

D: TRBD2
V: TRBV7-2
size: few
J: TRBJ2-7
CDR3: CASSPRSGLAGPWTYEQYF
DNA: TGTGCCAGCAGCCCCCGATCCGGTCTAGCGGGGCCGTGGACCTACGAGCAGTACTTC

D: TRBD2
V: TRBV12-5
size: -
J: TRBJ2-3
CDR3: CASGLRVAGRGRNTQYF
DNA: TGTGCTAGTGGTTTGAGGGTGGCAGGGAGGGGCAGGAATACGCAGTATTTT

D: -
V: TRBV4-1
size: -
J: TRBJ1-5
CDR3: CASSQEAGRNQPQHF
DNA: TGCGCCAGCAGCCAAGAAGCGGGACGCAATCAGCCCCAGCATTTT

D: -
V: TRBV7-5
size: -
J: TRBJ2-1
CDR3: CARRLPTSGGDEQFF
DNA: TGTGCCAGAAGACTTCCTACTAGCGGGGGCGATGAGCAGTTCTTC

D: -
V: TRBV30
size: -
J: TRBJ1-2
CDR3: CAWSVLGGGYTF
DNA: TGTGCCTGGAGTGTACTCGGAGGCGGCTACACCTTC

D: TRBD2
V: TRBV3-1/TRBV3-2
size: -
J: TRBJ2-5
CDR3: CASSHGLAGGLGETQYF
DNA: TGTGCCAGCAGCCACGGACTAGCGGGGGGGCTAGGAGAGACCCAGTACTTC

D: -
V: TRBV29-1
size: -
J: TRBJ1-2
CDR3: CSVDVDTGPEMGYTF
DNA: TGCAGCGTTGACGTGGACACGGGCCCTGAGATGGGCTACACCTTC

D: -
V: TRBV12-3/TRBV12-4
size: -
J: TRBJ1-2
CDR3: CASSLGGGYGYTF
DNA: TGTGCCAGCAGTTTGGGGGGTGGCTATGGCTACACCTTC

D: -
V: TRBV7-9
size: few
J: TRBJ2-7
CDR3: CASSFAGIYEQYF
DNA: TGTGCCAGCAGCTTCGCAGGGATCTACGAGCAGTACTTC

D: -
V: TRBV29-1
size: -
J: TRBJ2-7
CDR3: CSATEQSYEQYF
DNA: TGCAGCGCTACAGAGCAATCCTACGAGCAGTACTTC

D: TRBD2
V: TRBV28
size: -
J: TRBJ2-1
CDR3: CASRSGLGRAPSYNEQFF
DNA: TGTGCCAGCAGAAGCGGACTAGGGCGGGCTCCTTCCTACAATGAGCAGTTCTTC